This T cell receptor beta chain was recovered during a study of cytomegalovirus exposure and HLA in healthy donors. Study background: There were nearly 120 million unique TCR beta sequences, drawn from 150 million to 200 million T cells, in an earlier analysis. There were tens of millions of unique TCRs (from HLA-typed donors) in an early data release. Overall study results and limits: Differences between HLA loci emerged in a later analysis of TCR association rates, with DRB1 most and HLA-C fewest. When analyzed later, a missense DCLRE1C variant was found to be linked to TCR beta V- and J-gene trimming.

PCR was performed using 60 Vbeta and 13 Jbeta primers. Clones were read by immunoSEQ multiplex PCR, and TCRdb kept only the in-frame ones, dropping some. The sample includes approximately 100,000 clones, about 80% of them seen just once. The CDR3 spans 14 residues. Trimming at V came to 4 bases and at J to 3 bases, leaving 4 bases not matched to a gene. Germline lookup yields CDR1 SGHVS and CDR2 FNYEAQ. As regards this clone: The antigen is unknown.

This clonotype was sampled from a man aged 60-69 years in good health and CMV-seropositive. Sequences were obtained from PBMCs. This chain links TRBV7-6 with TRBJ2-7; 9 bases are shared with TRBD1. The CDR3 bases are TGTGCCAGCAGCTCCGGGACAGGGTTCTACGAGCAGTACTTC. Its protein is CASSSGTGFYEQYF. The variable domain in full, completed from reference TRBV7-6 and TRBJ2-7, reads GAGVSQSPRYKVTKRGQDVALRCDPISGHVSLYWYRQALGQGPEFLTYFNYEAQQDKSGLPNDRFSAERPEGSISTLTIQRTEQRDSAMYRCASSSGTGFYEQYFGPGTRLTVT.